This T cell receptor (beta chain) was found in a study of identical twins. J was trimmed by 7 bases and V by 0 bases; bases with no gene match: 6. Germline CDR1 and CDR2: SGHVS and FNYEAQ. CDR3 length equals 16 residues. Each CDR3 protein is one row after TCRdb ran MiXCR on the 5' RACE reads. This table has hundreds of thousands of distinct CDR3 sequences, roughly 12% appearing once. These records were also assigned to another study, of yellow fever vaccine responses in identical twins.

Material for sequencing was CD8+ T cells sorted from blood. This clonotype originated in a young woman in good health. The chain uses TRBV7-6 and TRBJ2-1; 10 nucleotides align to TRBD2. Here the CDR3 DNA reads TGTGCCAGCAGCTTAGCCGAAGGACTAGCGGCAAATGAGCAGTTCTTC. Translation gives CASSLAEGLAANEQFF.